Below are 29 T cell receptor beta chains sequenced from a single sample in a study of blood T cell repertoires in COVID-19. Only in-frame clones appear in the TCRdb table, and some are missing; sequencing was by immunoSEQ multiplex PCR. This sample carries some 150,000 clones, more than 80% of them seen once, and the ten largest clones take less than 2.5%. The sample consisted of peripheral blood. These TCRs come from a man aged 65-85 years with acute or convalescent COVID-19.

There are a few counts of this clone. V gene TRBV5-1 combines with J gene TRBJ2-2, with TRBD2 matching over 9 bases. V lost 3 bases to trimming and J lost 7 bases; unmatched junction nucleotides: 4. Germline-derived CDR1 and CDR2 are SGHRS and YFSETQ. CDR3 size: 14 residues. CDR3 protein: CASSSLAGDGELFF. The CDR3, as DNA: TGCGCCAGCAGCTCGTTAGCGGGGGACGGGGAGCTGTTTTTT.

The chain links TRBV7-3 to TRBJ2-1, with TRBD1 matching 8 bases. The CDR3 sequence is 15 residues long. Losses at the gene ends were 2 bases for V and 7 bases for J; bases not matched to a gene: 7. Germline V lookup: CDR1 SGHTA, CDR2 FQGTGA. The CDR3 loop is CASSLAGQGGNEQFF. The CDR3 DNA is TGTGCCAGCAGCTTAGCCGGACAGGGAGGTAATGAGCAGTTCTTC.

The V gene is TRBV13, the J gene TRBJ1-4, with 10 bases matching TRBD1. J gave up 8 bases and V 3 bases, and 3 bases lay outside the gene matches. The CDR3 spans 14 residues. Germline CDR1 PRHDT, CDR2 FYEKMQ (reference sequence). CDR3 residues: CASSFGTGEEKLFF. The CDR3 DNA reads TGTGCCAGCAGCTTTGGGACAGGGGAGGAAAAACTGTTTTTT. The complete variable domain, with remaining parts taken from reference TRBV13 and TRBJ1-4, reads AAGVIQSPRHLIKEKRETATLKCYPIPRHDTVYWYQQGPGQDPQFLISFYEKMQSDKGSIPDRFSAQQFSDYHSELNMSSLELGDSALYFCASSFGTGEEKLFFGSGTQLSVL.

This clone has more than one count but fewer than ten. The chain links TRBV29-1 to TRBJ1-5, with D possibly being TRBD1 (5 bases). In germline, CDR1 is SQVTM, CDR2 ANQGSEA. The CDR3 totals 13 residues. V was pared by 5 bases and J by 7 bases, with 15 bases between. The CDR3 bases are TGCAGCGTTAGGCAGGGCCGTAACCAGCCCCAGCATTTT. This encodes CSVRQGRNQPQHF.

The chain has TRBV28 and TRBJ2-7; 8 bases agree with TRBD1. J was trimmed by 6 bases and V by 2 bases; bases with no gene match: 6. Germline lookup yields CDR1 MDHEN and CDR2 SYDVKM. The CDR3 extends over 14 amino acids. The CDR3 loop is CASSLTRGHSEQYF. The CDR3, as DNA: TGTGCCAGCAGTTTAACCAGGGGGCATAGCGAGCAGTACTTC.

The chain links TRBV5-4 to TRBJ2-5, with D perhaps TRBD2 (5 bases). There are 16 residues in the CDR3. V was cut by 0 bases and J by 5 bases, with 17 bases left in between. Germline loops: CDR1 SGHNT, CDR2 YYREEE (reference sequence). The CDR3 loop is CASSLDGNTRGETQYF. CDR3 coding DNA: TGTGCCAGCAGCTTGGATGGGAACACCAGAGGGGAGACCCAGTACTTC.

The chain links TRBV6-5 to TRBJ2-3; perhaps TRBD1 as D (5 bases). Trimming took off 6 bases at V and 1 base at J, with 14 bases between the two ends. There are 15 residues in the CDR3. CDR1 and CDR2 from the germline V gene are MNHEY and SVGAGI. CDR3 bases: TGTGCCAGCAGCGGCAGGGCCTCGGGCACAGATACGCAGTATTTT. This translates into CASSGRASGTDTQYF.

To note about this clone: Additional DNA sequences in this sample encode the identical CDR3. CDR3 coding DNA: TGTGCCAGCAGCGTGACAGGAAACTCCTACGAGCAGTACTTC. Protein sequence: CASSVTGNSYEQYF. This chain joins TRBV9 and TRBJ2-7, with TRBD1 as a possible D gene (6 bases). V lost 2 bases and J lost 0, with 9 bases in between. CDR1 SGDLS and CDR2 YYNGEE come from the germline V gene. The CDR3 runs 14 residues.

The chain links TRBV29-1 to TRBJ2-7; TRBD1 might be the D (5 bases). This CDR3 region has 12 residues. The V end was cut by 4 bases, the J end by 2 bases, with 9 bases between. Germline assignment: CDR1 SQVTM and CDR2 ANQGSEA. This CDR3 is CSVGDSPYEQYF. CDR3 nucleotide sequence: TGCAGCGTTGGTGACAGTCCCTACGAGCAGTACTTC.

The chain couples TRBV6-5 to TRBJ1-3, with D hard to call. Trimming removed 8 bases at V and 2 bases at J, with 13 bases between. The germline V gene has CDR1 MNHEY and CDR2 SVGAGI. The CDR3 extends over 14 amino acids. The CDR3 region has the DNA TGTGCCAGCTACGGGGTATACGCTGGAAACACCATATATTTT. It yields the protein CASYGVYAGNTIYF.

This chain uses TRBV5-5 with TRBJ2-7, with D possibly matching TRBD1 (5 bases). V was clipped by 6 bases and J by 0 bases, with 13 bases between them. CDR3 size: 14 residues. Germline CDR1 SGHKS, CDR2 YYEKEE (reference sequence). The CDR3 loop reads CASTLTGDSYEQYF. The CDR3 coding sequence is TGTGCCAGCACCCTCACAGGTGACTCCTACGAGCAGTACTTC.

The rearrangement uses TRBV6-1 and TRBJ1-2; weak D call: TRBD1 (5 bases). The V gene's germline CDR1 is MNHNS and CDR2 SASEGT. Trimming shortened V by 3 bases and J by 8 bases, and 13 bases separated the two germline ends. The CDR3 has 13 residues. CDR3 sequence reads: CASSDRDRGGYTF. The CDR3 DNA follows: TGTGCCAGCAGTGACAGGGATAGAGGAGGCTACACCTTC.

This CDR3 reads CASSSFLGAGELFF. The CDR3 nucleotides are TGTGCCAGCAGTTCATTCCTAGGGGCCGGGGAGCTGTTTTTT. The chain is built from TRBV7-3 and TRBJ2-2; possibly TRBD1 for D (5 bases). The CDR3 consists of 14 residues. Trimming removed 6 bases from V and 6 bases from J, with 14 bases in between. The germline V gene has CDR1 SGHTA and CDR2 FQGTGA.

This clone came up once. CDR3 nucleotide sequence: TGCGCCAGCAGCTTGTGGGGGACAAATGAAAAACTGTTTTTT. Translated, it gives CASSLWGTNEKLFF. The J gene is TRBJ1-4, the V gene TRBV5-1; weak D call: TRBD1 (6 bases). V was cut by 1 base and J by 5 bases, with 9 bases left in between. Germline-derived CDR1 and CDR2 are SGHRS and YFSETQ. The CDR3 is 14 residues long.

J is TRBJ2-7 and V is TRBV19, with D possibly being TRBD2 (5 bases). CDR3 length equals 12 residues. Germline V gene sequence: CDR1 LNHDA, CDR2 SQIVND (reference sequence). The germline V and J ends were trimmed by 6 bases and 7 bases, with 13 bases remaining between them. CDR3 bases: TGTGCCAGTAGACCCACCCGGGGAGAGCAGTACTTC. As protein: CASRPTRGEQYF.

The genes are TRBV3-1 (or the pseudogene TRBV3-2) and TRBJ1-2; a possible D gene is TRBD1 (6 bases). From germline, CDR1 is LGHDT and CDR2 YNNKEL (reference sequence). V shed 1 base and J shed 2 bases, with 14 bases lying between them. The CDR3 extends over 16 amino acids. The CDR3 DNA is TGTGCCAGCAGCCAAGTAGGCGGTGGGGGCAACTATGGCTACACCTTC. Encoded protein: CASSQVGGGGNYGYTF.

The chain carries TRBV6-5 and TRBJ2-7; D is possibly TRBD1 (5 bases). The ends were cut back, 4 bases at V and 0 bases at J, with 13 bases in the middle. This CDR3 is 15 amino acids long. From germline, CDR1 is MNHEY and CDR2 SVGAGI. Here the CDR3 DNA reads TGTGCCAGCAGTTTCTACGAGACAGCCTCCTACGAGCAGTACTTC. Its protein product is CASSFYETASYEQYF.

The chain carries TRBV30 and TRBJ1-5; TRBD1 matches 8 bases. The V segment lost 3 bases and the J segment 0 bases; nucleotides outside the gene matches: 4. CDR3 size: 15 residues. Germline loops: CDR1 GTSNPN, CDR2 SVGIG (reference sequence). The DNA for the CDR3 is TGTGCCTGGAGCCACAGGGGGAATAGCAATCAGCCCCAGCATTTT. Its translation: CAWSHRGNSNQPQHF.

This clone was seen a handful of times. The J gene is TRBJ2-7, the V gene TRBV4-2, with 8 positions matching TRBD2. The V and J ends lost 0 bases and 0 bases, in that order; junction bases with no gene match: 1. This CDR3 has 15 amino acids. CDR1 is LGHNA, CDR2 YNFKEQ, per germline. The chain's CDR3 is CASSQEAGASYEQYF. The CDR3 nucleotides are TGTGCCAGCAGCCAAGAAGCGGGGGCCTCCTACGAGCAGTACTTC.

The CDR3, as DNA: TGTGCCAGCAGCGTGGGGCTACGGGGGGGCGAAAAACTGTTTTTT. It encodes CASSVGLRGGEKLFF. This chain connects TRBV9 to TRBJ1-4; weak D call: TRBD1 (6 bases). Trimming cost V 2 bases and J 8 bases, with 16 bases left between them. The CDR3 sequence is 15 residues long. Germline CDR1 and CDR2: SGDLS and YYNGEE.

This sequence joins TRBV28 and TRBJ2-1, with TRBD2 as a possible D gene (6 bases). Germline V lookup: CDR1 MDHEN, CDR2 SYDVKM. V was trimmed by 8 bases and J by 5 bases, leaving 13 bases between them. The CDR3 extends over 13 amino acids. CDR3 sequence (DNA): TGTGCCAGCTTGAGGGGACTTAACAATGAGCAGTTCTTC. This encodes CASLRGLNNEQFF.

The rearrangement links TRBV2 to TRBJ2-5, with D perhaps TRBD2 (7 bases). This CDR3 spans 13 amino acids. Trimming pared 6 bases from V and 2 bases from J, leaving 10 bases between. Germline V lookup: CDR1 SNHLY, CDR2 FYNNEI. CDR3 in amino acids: CASRRGPQETQYF. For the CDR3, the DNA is TGTGCCAGCAGGCGGGGGCCTCAAGAGACCCAGTACTTC.

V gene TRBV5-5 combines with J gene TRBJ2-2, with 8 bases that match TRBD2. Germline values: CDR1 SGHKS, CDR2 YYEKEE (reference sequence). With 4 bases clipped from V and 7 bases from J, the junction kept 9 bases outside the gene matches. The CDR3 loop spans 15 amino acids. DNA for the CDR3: TGTGCCAGCAGCCTGCCCCCGGGGGGGGACGGGGAGCTGTTTTTT. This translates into CASSLPPGGDGELFF.

CDR3 residues: CASSVGQIYEQYF. For the CDR3, the DNA is TGTGCCAGCAGCGTTGGACAGATATACGAGCAGTACTTC. J is TRBJ2-7 and V is TRBV2, with a possible D match to TRBD1 (6 bases). With 6 bases removed from V and 4 bases from J, the gap between germline ends came to 13 bases. The CDR3 sequence is 13 residues long. Germline V CDR1 and CDR2: SNHLY, FYNNEI.

CDR3 residues: CASRRGEGYGYTF. Here the CDR3 DNA reads TGTGCCAGCAGGAGGGGGGAGGGGTATGGCTACACCTTC. The chain links TRBV6-5 to TRBJ1-2; D may be TRBD1 (6 bases). CDR3 size: 13 residues. Deletions cut 6 bases from V and 5 bases from J, with 13 bases between. Germline V CDR1 and CDR2: MNHEY, SVGAGI.

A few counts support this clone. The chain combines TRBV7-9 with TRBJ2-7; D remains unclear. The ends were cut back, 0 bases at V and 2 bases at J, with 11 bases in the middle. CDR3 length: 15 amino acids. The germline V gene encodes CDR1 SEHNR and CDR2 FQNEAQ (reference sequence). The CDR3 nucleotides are TGTGCCAGCAGCTTAGCCGGCGGCGGCGCCTACGAGCAGTACTTC. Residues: CASSLAGGGAYEQYF. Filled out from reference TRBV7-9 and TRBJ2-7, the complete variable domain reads DTGVSQNPRHKITKRGQNVTFRCDPISEHNRLYWYRQTLGQGPEFLTYFQNEAQLEKSRLLSDRFSAERPKGSFSTLEIQRTEQGDSAMYLCASSLAGGGAYEQYFGPGTRLTVT.

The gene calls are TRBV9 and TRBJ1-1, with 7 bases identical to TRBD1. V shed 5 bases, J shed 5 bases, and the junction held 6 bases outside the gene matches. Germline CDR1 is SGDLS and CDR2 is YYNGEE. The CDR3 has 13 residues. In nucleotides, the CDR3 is TGTGCCAGCAGTACAGGGGTTGGGACTGAAGCTTTCTTT. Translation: CASSTGVGTEAFF.

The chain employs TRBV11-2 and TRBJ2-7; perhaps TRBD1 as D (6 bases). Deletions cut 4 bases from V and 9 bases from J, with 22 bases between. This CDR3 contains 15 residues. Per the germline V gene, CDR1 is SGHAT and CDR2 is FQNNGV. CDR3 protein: CASSSRRTVEVGQYF. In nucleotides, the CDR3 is TGTGCCAGCAGCTCCCGGCGGACAGTGGAGGTAGGGCAGTACTTC.

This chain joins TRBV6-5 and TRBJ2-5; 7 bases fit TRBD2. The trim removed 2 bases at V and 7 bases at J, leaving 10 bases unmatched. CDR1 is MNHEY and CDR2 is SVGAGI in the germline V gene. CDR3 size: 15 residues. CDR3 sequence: CASSYLTSASATQYF. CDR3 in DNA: TGTGCCAGCAGTTACCTTACTAGCGCCAGTGCGACCCAGTACTTC.